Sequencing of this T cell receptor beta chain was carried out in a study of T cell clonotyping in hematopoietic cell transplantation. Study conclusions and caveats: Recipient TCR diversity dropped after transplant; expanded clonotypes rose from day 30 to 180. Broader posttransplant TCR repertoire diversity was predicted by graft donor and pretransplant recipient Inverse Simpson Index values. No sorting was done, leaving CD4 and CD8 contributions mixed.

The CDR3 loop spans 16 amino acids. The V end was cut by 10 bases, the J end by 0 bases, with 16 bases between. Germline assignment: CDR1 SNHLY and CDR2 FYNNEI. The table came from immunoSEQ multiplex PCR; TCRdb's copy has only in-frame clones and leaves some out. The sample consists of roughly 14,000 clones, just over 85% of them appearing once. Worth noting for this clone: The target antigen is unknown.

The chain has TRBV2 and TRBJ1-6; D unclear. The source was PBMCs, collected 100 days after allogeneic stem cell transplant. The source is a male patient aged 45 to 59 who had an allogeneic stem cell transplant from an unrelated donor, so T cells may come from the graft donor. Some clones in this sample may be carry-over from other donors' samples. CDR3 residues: CAILPGGSSYNSPLHF. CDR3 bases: TGTGCCATCCTGCCCGGAGGTAGCTCCTATAATTCACCCCTCCACTTT.